This T cell receptor beta chain was retrieved from a study of T-cell reconstitution after alpha-beta-depleted transplantation in children. Study results and caveats: Once a year had passed after transplant, T-cell counts and diversity came mostly from newly produced T cells.

At least ten counts were recorded for this clonotype. Its antigen is still unknown. This CDR3 has 16 residues. Germline assignment: CDR1 SGHRS and CDR2 YFSETQ. V shed 3 bases and J 5 bases; nucleotides not matched to a gene: 8. Using unique molecular identifiers, the investigators prepared the TCRbeta library. TCRdb reprocessed the PCR reads via MiXCR and lists one record per CDR3 protein. The sample has under 750,000 distinct CDR3 sequences; 23% are singletons. Here the sequenced sample was PBMCs, mostly from graft donor cells, taken 360 days after TCRalphabeta/CD19-depleted stem cell transplant. The TCR sequence derives from a boy in the first two years of life who had a stem cell transplant for acute myeloid leukemia, so the T cells may come from the graft donor. The rearrangement links TRBV5-1 to TRBJ2-3, with 11 bases identical to TRBD2. Here the CDR3 DNA reads TGCGCCAGCAGCTGGGCGGCTAGCGGGGGGCGAGATACGCAGTATTTT. Its translation is CASSWAASGGRDTQYF.